This TCR beta chain was profiled in a study of cytomegalovirus exposure and HLA in healthy donors. The method was immunoSEQ multiplex PCR; TCRdb's version includes in-frame clones alone and lacks a portion of them. Of some 170,000 clones in the sample, roughly 86% were seen once. Broader study findings: Subsequent analysis showed first-cohort TCR clusters tending to co-occur in some 120 validation repertoires.

Germline values: CDR1 MNHNS, CDR2 SASEGT. After removal of 3 bases from V and 3 bases from J, the junction contained 8 bases not matched to a gene. This CDR3 contains 15 residues. This clone is a singleton in its sample. Its specificity is unknown. The TCR comes from a man aged 25-45 years in good health and CMV-seropositive. The rearrangement links TRBV6-1 to TRBJ2-7, with 7 bases aligning to TRBD1. Sequencing was done on a sample of PBMCs. CDR3 sequence (DNA): TGTGCCAGCAGTGACGGACAGGACCCTTACTACGAGCAGTACTTC. It yields the protein CASSDGQDPYYEQYF.